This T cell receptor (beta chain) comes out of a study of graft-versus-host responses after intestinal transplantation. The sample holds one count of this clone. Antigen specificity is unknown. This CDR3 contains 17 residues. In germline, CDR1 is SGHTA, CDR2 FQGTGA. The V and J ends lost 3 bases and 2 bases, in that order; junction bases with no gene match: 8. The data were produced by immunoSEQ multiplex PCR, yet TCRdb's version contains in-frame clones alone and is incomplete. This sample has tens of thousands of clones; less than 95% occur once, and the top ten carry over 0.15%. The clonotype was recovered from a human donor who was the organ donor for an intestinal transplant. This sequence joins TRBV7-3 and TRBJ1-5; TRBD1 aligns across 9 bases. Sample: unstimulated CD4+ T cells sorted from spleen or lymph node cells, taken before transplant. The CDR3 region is CASSFRQGEGGNQPQHF. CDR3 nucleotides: TGTGCCAGCAGCTTCAGACAGGGGGAAGGCGGCAATCAGCCCCAGCATTTT.